The rows below give T cell receptor beta chains drawn from one sample of a study of Tregs in tolerant kidney transplant recipients. Using immunoSEQ multiplex PCR, the repertoire was profiled, and TCRdb retains in-frame clones only, with some absent. The data show 75,000 to 95,000 clones, more than 90% seen once. Sample: CD8+ T cells from blood. Source of these receptors: a human donor in good health. The CDR3 runs from the conserved cysteine through the conserved F or W. The D gene is left open where the match is weak. Expanded clones get a size class; other rows say once, few or many, or leave the size out.

V	D	size	J	CDR3	DNA
TRBV4-1	NA	NA	TRBJ1-1	CASSPTGINTEAFF	TGCGCCAGCAGCCCCACAGGGATTAACACTGAAGCTTTCTTT
TRBV5-4	TRBD1	NA	TRBJ2-7	CASSRDRETYEQYF	TGTGCCAGCAGCCGGGACAGGGAGACCTACGAGCAGTACTTC
TRBV9	NA	NA	TRBJ2-6	CASSDHPRDWGANVLTF	TGTGCCAGCAGCGACCACCCCAGGGACTGGGGGGCCAACGTCCTGACTTTC
TRBV9	NA	NA	TRBJ2-3	CASSPTRGGISTDTQYF	TGTGCCAGCAGCCCCACTAGGGGCGGGATTAGCACAGATACGCAGTATTTT
TRBV18	TRBD2	NA	TRBJ2-1	CASSLPMGGRLYEQFF	TGTGCCAGCTCACTCCCAATGGGCGGGAGACTCTATGAGCAGTTCTTC
TRBV7-2	TRBD2	NA	TRBJ2-7	CASSLELGAGVSYEQYF	TGTGCCAGCAGCTTAGAATTGGGCGCGGGGGTGTCCTACGAGCAGTACTTC
TRBV7-9	NA	NA	TRBJ2-7	CASRWAGQPNGSEQYF	TGTGCCAGCAGATGGGCTGGGCAGCCTAACGGGTCCGAGCAGTACTTC
TRBV25-1	NA	NA	TRBJ2-1	CASSPTRYKHRFF	TGTGCCAGCAGTCCCACTAGGTATAAACACCGGTTCTTC
TRBV5-4	NA	once	TRBJ1-2	CASSLRTVNYGYTF	TGTGCCAGCAGCCTGAGGACAGTTAACTATGGCTACACCTTC
TRBV2	TRBD2	NA	TRBJ2-1	CAISSGPYNEQFF	TGTGCCATTTCTAGCGGGCCCTACAATGAGCAGTTCTTC
TRBV6-6	NA	NA	TRBJ2-1	CASSSGLYTYNEQFF	TGTGCCAGCAGTTCCGGACTGTATACCTACAATGAGCAGTTCTTC
TRBV27	TRBD1	NA	TRBJ2-7	CASSSLLGQGASYEQYF	TGTGCCAGCAGTTCACTGCTCGGACAGGGAGCCTCCTACGAGCAGTACTTC
TRBV13	TRBD2	NA	TRBJ2-1	CASSLGPNTSGNEQFF	TGTGCCAGCAGCTTAGGCCCTAATACTAGCGGCAATGAGCAGTTCTTC
TRBV6-5	NA	once	TRBJ2-7	CASSYRVGYYEQYF	TGTGCCAGCAGTTACCGGGTAGGGTATTACGAGCAGTACTTC
TRBV6-1	NA	NA	TRBJ2-7	CASSDPPLYEQYF	TGTGCCAGCAGTGATCCCCCCCTCTACGAGCAGTACTTC
TRBV5-6	NA	NA	TRBJ2-7	CASSLMGNVGEQYF	TGTGCCAGCAGCTTGATGGGAAATGTGGGCGAGCAGTACTTC
TRBV7-9	NA	NA	TRBJ1-2	CASSDDRDYGYTF	TGTGCCAGCAGCGACGACAGAGACTATGGCTATACCTTC
TRBV5-1	TRBD2	NA	TRBJ2-5	CASSSQRGVFQETQYF	TGCGCCAGCAGCTCTCAGCGGGGGGTTTTCCAAGAGACCCAGTACTTC
TRBV4-1	NA	NA	TRBJ2-7	CASSSGIGISYEQYF	TGCGCCAGCAGCTCCGGTATCGGGATCTCCTACGAGCAGTACTTC
TRBV11-2	NA	NA	TRBJ1-6	CASSLDRTPGRPLHF	TGTGCCAGCAGCTTAGATAGGACCCCCGGAAGGCCCCTCCACTTT
TRBV25-1	TRBD1	NA	TRBJ2-5	CASSAWTGGVLETQYF	TGTGCCAGCAGTGCGTGGACAGGGGGGGTTTTGGAGACCCAGTACTTC
TRBV6-5	TRBD1	NA	TRBJ2-2	CASSYSTGWTGELFF	TGTGCCAGCAGTTACTCGACAGGGTGGACCGGGGAGCTGTTTTTT
TRBV19	TRBD1	few	TRBJ1-1	CASTNIPGQPNTEAFF	TGTGCCAGTACCAATATTCCGGGACAGCCGAACACTGAAGCTTTCTTT
TRBV11-2	TRBD1	NA	TRBJ2-2	CASSFPTGGYTNTGELFF	TGTGCCAGCAGCTTTCCGACAGGGGGCTATACGAACACCGGGGAGCTGTTTTTT